The rows below give T cell receptor beta chains drawn from one sample of a study of identifying expanded T cells in peripheral blood. The repertoire was sequenced with immunoSEQ multiplex PCR; TCRdb's copy has only in-frame clones and lacks some. Altogether around 68,000 clones are present, about 90% being singletons, with the ten largest covering just over 4.5%. Sequenced sample: blood. The receptors were gathered from a person aged 18-70 years in good health. Both conserved end residues are part of each CDR3. A D gene is named only where the DNA matches it firmly. Clone size appears in some rows only: once, few, many, or a class for an expanded clone.

D gene: -
clone size: -
V gene: TRBV5-1
J gene: TRBJ2-2
CDR3 protein: CASSRDYTGELFF
CDR3 DNA: TGCGCCAGCAGCCGGGACTACACCGGGGAGCTGTTTTTT

D gene: -
clone size: -
V gene: TRBV9
J gene: TRBJ2-5
CDR3 protein: CASSATGRETQYF
CDR3 DNA: TGTGCCAGCAGCGCAACAGGGAGGGAGACCCAGTACTTC

D gene: TRBD1
clone size: few
V gene: TRBV27
J gene: TRBJ1-2
CDR3 protein: CASSYTTGDGYTF
CDR3 DNA: TGTGCCAGCAGTTACACGACAGGGGACGGCTACACCTTC

D gene: -
clone size: -
V gene: TRBV6-1
J gene: TRBJ2-5
CDR3 protein: CAGSRTVLETQYF
CDR3 DNA: TGTGCCGGCTCAAGGACAGTACTAGAGACCCAGTACTTC

D gene: -
clone size: -
V gene: TRBV6-4
J gene: TRBJ1-5
CDR3 protein: CASSPNSNQPQHF
CDR3 DNA: TGTGCCAGCAGCCCTAATAGCAATCAGCCCCAGCATTTT

D gene: TRBD2
clone size: few
V gene: TRBV6-4
J gene: TRBJ2-2
CDR3 protein: CASSVAGDTGELFF
CDR3 DNA: TGTGCCAGCAGTGTAGCGGGGGACACCGGGGAGCTGTTTTTT

D gene: -
clone size: once
V gene: TRBV5-1
J gene: TRBJ1-6
CDR3 protein: CASSLAGWQGFSPLHF
CDR3 DNA: TGCGCCAGCAGCTTGGCCGGTTGGCAGGGGTTTTCACCCCTCCACTTT

D gene: -
clone size: -
V gene: TRBV9
J gene: TRBJ2-7
CDR3 protein: CASSVACGKGSPYEQYF
CDR3 DNA: TGTGCCAGCAGCGTAGCTTGTGGAAAGGGGTCTCCCTACGAGCAGTACTTC

D gene: -
clone size: -
V gene: TRBV7-3
J gene: TRBJ1-1
CDR3 protein: CASSLRRGGVTEAFF
CDR3 DNA: TGTGCCAGCAGCTTAAGGAGGGGAGGGGTCACTGAAGCTTTCTTT

D gene: -
clone size: -
V gene: TRBV5-8
J gene: TRBJ2-7
CDR3 protein: CASSLMGYYEQYF
CDR3 DNA: TGTGCCAGCAGCTTGATGGGTTACTACGAGCAGTACTTC

D gene: TRBD1
clone size: once
V gene: TRBV19
J gene: TRBJ1-1
CDR3 protein: CASSRRDRDTLNTEAFF
CDR3 DNA: TGTGCCAGTAGTCGCCGGGACAGGGACACCTTAAACACTGAAGCTTTCTTT

D gene: TRBD1
clone size: once
V gene: TRBV6-5
J gene: TRBJ1-2
CDR3 protein: CASSRMRTGVGYTF
CDR3 DNA: TGTGCCAGCAGCCGTATGCGCACAGGGGTTGGCTACACCTTC

D gene: -
clone size: -
V gene: TRBV29-1
J gene: TRBJ1-1
CDR3 protein: CSVLFRGVPYPMNTEAFF
CDR3 DNA: TGCAGCGTCCTTTTCCGGGGGGTCCCCTACCCTATGAACACTGAAGCTTTCTTT

D gene: -
clone size: few
V gene: TRBV27
J gene: TRBJ2-3
CDR3 protein: CASSLLGGGYTDTQYF
CDR3 DNA: TGTGCCAGCAGTTTATTAGGGGGGGGCTACACAGATACGCAGTATTTT

D gene: TRBD2
clone size: -
V gene: TRBV28
J gene: TRBJ2-5
CDR3 protein: CASSLKREVKETQYF
CDR3 DNA: TGTGCCAGCAGTTTAAAGCGGGAGGTAAAGGAGACCCAGTACTTC

D gene: TRBD2
clone size: -
V gene: TRBV7-9
J gene: TRBJ2-1
CDR3 protein: CASSRTSGGDNEQFF
CDR3 DNA: TGTGCCAGCAGCAGGACTAGCGGGGGAGACAATGAGCAGTTCTTC

D gene: -
clone size: -
V gene: TRBV10-1
J gene: TRBJ1-4
CDR3 protein: CASTRGEKLFF
CDR3 DNA: TGCGCCAGTACCAGGGGTGAAAAACTGTTTTTT

D gene: -
clone size: -
V gene: TRBV7-9
J gene: TRBJ1-2
CDR3 protein: CASSLASGYGYTF
CDR3 DNA: TGTGCCAGCAGCTTAGCGTCGGGGTATGGCTACACCTTC

D gene: -
clone size: -
V gene: TRBV5-1
J gene: TRBJ1-1
CDR3 protein: CASRAVWNTEAFF
CDR3 DNA: TGCGCCAGTAGAGCCGTTTGGAACACTGAAGCTTTCTTT

D gene: -
clone size: few
V gene: TRBV6-1
J gene: TRBJ1-5
CDR3 protein: CASSEPQLAQHF
CDR3 DNA: TGTGCCAGCAGTGAACCCCAACTAGCCCAGCATTTT

D gene: -
clone size: -
V gene: TRBV6-5
J gene: TRBJ1-2
CDR3 protein: CATLTRDLYGYTF
CDR3 DNA: TGTGCCACCCTCACTCGGGATCTTTATGGCTACACCTTC

D gene: -
clone size: -
V gene: TRBV6-5
J gene: TRBJ2-2
CDR3 protein: CASRRGGELFF
CDR3 DNA: TGTGCCAGCAGGCGCGGGGGGGAGCTGTTTTTT

D gene: TRBD2
clone size: -
V gene: TRBV6-4
J gene: TRBJ2-1
CDR3 protein: CASSPGSGGADEQFF
CDR3 DNA: TGTGCCAGCAGCCCCGGGAGCGGGGGGGCCGATGAGCAGTTCTTC

D gene: -
clone size: -
V gene: TRBV5-6
J gene: TRBJ2-7
CDR3 protein: CASSFRTTYEQYF
CDR3 DNA: TGTGCCAGCAGCTTCCGAACTACCTACGAGCAGTACTTC

D gene: -
clone size: -
V gene: TRBV7-9
J gene: TRBJ1-2
CDR3 protein: CASSLAGNYGYTF
CDR3 DNA: TGTGCCAGCAGCTTAGCAGGGAACTATGGCTACACCTTC

D gene: -
clone size: -
V gene: TRBV28
J gene: TRBJ1-1
CDR3 protein: CASSLRRMNTEAFF
CDR3 DNA: TGTGCCAGCAGTTTGCGACGCATGAACACTGAAGCTTTCTTT

D gene: TRBD1
clone size: -
V gene: TRBV5-1
J gene: TRBJ2-7
CDR3 protein: CASSLGDRSSYEQYF
CDR3 DNA: TGCGCCAGCAGCTTGGGGGACAGGTCATCCTACGAGCAGTACTTC

D gene: -
clone size: -
V gene: TRBV1
J gene: TRBJ2-7
CDR3 protein: CTSSPPPDSYSYEQYF
CDR3 DNA: TGCACCAGCAGCCCCCCCCCAGATTCTTACTCCTACGAGCAGTACTTC

D gene: -
clone size: -
V gene: TRBV6-5
J gene: TRBJ1-1
CDR3 protein: CASTLGEATIF
CDR3 DNA: TGTGCCAGCACTCTGGGGGAGGCGACTATATTC

D gene: TRBD2
clone size: -
V gene: TRBV10-1
J gene: TRBJ2-1
CDR3 protein: CASSESLAAYNEQFF
CDR3 DNA: TGCGCCAGCAGTGAGTCGCTAGCGGCCTACAATGAGCAGTTCTTC

D gene: -
clone size: -
V gene: TRBV23-1
J gene: TRBJ2-1
CDR3 protein: CATPPDREEYNEQFF
CDR3 DNA: TGCGCCACCCCCCCAGACAGGGAGGAATACAATGAGCAGTTCTTC

D gene: -
clone size: -
V gene: TRBV5-4
J gene: TRBJ1-2
CDR3 protein: CASSLVAASAGGYTF
CDR3 DNA: TGTGCCAGCAGCTTGGTGGCCGCCTCAGCGGGTGGCTACACCTTC

D gene: -
clone size: -
V gene: TRBV5-1
J gene: TRBJ1-2
CDR3 protein: CASSLEGEAGYGYTF
CDR3 DNA: TGCGCCAGCAGCTTGGAGGGGGAGGCGGGCTATGGCTACACCTTC

D gene: TRBD2
clone size: -
V gene: TRBV7-2
J gene: TRBJ2-1
CDR3 protein: CASNAWTSGSHNEQFF
CDR3 DNA: TGTGCCAGCAACGCCTGGACTAGCGGGAGCCACAATGAGCAGTTCTTC

D gene: -
clone size: -
V gene: TRBV6-5
J gene: TRBJ1-1
CDR3 protein: CASSYDGAGRNTEAFF
CDR3 DNA: TGTGCCAGCAGTTACGATGGGGCAGGTCGTAACACTGAAGCTTTCTTT

D gene: -
clone size: -
V gene: TRBV6-5
J gene: TRBJ2-2
CDR3 protein: CASSYNSGYGELFF
CDR3 DNA: TGTGCCAGCAGTTACAATAGCGGTTACGGGGAGCTGTTTTTT

D gene: -
clone size: -
V gene: TRBV7-8
J gene: TRBJ1-1
CDR3 protein: CASSLGTKLRGDVAFF
CDR3 DNA: TGTGCCAGCAGCTTAGGGACAAAACTTAGGGGGGATGTAGCTTTCTTT

D gene: -
clone size: -
V gene: TRBV27
J gene: TRBJ2-5
CDR3 protein: CASSGVPPGETQYF
CDR3 DNA: TGTGCCAGCAGCGGGGTCCCACCCGGAGAGACCCAGTACTTC

D gene: TRBD1
clone size: -
V gene: TRBV15
J gene: TRBJ2-5
CDR3 protein: CATSRGRGQGEETQYF
CDR3 DNA: TGTGCCACCAGCAGAGGACGAGGACAGGGGGAAGAGACCCAGTACTTC

D gene: -
clone size: -
V gene: TRBV6-1
J gene: TRBJ1-6
CDR3 protein: CASSEPPGSVSPLHF
CDR3 DNA: TGTGCCAGCAGTGAACCTCCGGGGTCAGTATCACCCCTCCACTTT

D gene: -
clone size: -
V gene: TRBV5-4
J gene: TRBJ1-1
CDR3 protein: CASSLRLPNTEAFF
CDR3 DNA: TGTGCCAGCAGCTTGCGCCTACCGAACACTGAAGCTTTCTTT

D gene: -
clone size: -
V gene: TRBV6-5
J gene: TRBJ1-2
CDR3 protein: CASSYRDGYTF
CDR3 DNA: TGTGCCAGCAGTTATCGCGATGGCTACACCTTC

D gene: -
clone size: -
V gene: TRBV7-6
J gene: TRBJ2-5
CDR3 protein: CASSLRGEETQYF
CDR3 DNA: TGTGCCAGCAGCTTGAGGGGGGAAGAGACCCAGTACTTC

D gene: -
clone size: once
V gene: TRBV7-2
J gene: TRBJ2-7
CDR3 protein: CASSAFYEQYF
CDR3 DNA: TGTGCCAGCAGCGCTTTCTACGAGCAGTACTTC

D gene: -
clone size: -
V gene: TRBV19
J gene: TRBJ2-1
CDR3 protein: CASSIAVTSYNEQFF
CDR3 DNA: TGTGCCAGTAGTATAGCCGTGACTTCGTACAATGAGCAGTTCTTC

D gene: -
clone size: -
V gene: TRBV5-1
J gene: TRBJ1-1
CDR3 protein: CASSHGGEAFF
CDR3 DNA: TGCGCCAGCAGCCATGGGGGTGAAGCTTTCTTT

D gene: TRBD1
clone size: -
V gene: TRBV10-2
J gene: TRBJ2-5
CDR3 protein: CASSDGDRVTVETQYF
CDR3 DNA: TGCGCCAGCAGTGACGGGGACAGGGTGACGGTCGAGACCCAGTACTTC

D gene: -
clone size: -
V gene: TRBV10-3
J gene: TRBJ1-1
CDR3 protein: CAISERKRVNTEAFF
CDR3 DNA: TGTGCCATCAGTGAGAGGAAAAGGGTGAACACTGAAGCTTTCTTT

D gene: -
clone size: -
V gene: TRBV21-1
J gene: TRBJ2-7
CDR3 protein: CASSKEGPAGGTSYEQYF
CDR3 DNA: TGTGCCAGCAGCAAAGAGGGCCCAGCGGGAGGTACGTCCTACGAGCAGTACTTC

D gene: -
clone size: -
V gene: TRBV28
J gene: TRBJ2-5
CDR3 protein: CASSWRGRGQETQYF
CDR3 DNA: TGTGCCAGCAGTTGGAGAGGGAGGGGGCAAGAGACCCAGTACTTC

D gene: -
clone size: once
V gene: TRBV9
J gene: TRBJ2-2
CDR3 protein: CASSRSGPPNTGELFF
CDR3 DNA: TGTGCCAGCAGCCGTTCGGGACCACCAAACACCGGGGAGCTGTTTTTT

D gene: TRBD1
clone size: -
V gene: TRBV6-6
J gene: TRBJ2-7
CDR3 protein: CASSYSSGQGGEQYF
CDR3 DNA: TGTGCCAGCAGTTACTCGTCGGGACAGGGGGGCGAGCAGTACTTC

D gene: -
clone size: -
V gene: TRBV29-1
J gene: TRBJ1-2
CDR3 protein: CSVAGGSSYGYTF
CDR3 DNA: TGCAGCGTTGCTGGGGGGTCTTCCTATGGCTACACCTTC

D gene: TRBD1
clone size: -
V gene: TRBV15
J gene: TRBJ1-5
CDR3 protein: CATSRGTGTGVGQPQHF
CDR3 DNA: TGTGCCACCAGCAGAGGAACCGGGACAGGCGTTGGTCAGCCCCAGCATTTT